A single count supports the clone carrying this TCR beta chain. This CDR3 is built from 12 residues. The V end lost 4 bases, the J end lost 6 bases, and 9 bases lay between the germline ends. In germline, CDR1 is SGHAT, CDR2 FQNNGV. This sample was included in a study of blood T cell repertoires in COVID-19. Background on the study: Samples of COVID-19 (acute and convalescent) were obtained from the United States, Italy and Spain. The analysed material was cDNA or gDNA that came from T cells, B-cell-depleted T cells, or PBMCs.

Under the authors' procedure: Counts of nucleated cells, estimated from reference gene primer amplification, were obtained. Produced via immunoSEQ multiplex PCR; TCRdb's table is partial and in-frame only. V and J calls and clone size come straight from that table; D and trimming were deduced from the DNA. The repertoire consists of about 72,000 clones, with roughly 82% occurring once and the leading ten covering under 20%. J is TRBJ1-2 and V is TRBV11-2, with a possible D match to TRBD1 (6 bases). Sample: peripheral blood. This sequence originates from a human donor in a cohort sampled during active COVID-19. Here the CDR3 DNA reads TGTGCCAGCAGCTACGGGGGGCATGGCTACACCTTC. It encodes CASSYGGHGYTF.